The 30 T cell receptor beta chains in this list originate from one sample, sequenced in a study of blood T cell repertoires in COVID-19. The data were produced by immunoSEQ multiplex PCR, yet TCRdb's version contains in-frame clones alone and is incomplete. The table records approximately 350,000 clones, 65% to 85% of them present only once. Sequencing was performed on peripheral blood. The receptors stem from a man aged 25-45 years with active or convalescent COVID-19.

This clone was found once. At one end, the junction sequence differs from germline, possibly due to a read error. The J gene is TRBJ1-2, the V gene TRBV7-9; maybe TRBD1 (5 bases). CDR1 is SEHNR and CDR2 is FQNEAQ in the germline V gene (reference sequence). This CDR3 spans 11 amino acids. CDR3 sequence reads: CASSLGGTPIF. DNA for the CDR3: TGTGCCAGCAGCTTAGGAGGGACTCCAATCTTC.

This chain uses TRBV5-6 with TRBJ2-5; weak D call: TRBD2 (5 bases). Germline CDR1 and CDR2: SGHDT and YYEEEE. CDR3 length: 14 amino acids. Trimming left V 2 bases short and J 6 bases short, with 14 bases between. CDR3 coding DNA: TGTGCCAGCAGCTTCGGGGTCCAGGCTAAGACCCAGTACTTC. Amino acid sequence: CASSFGVQAKTQYF.

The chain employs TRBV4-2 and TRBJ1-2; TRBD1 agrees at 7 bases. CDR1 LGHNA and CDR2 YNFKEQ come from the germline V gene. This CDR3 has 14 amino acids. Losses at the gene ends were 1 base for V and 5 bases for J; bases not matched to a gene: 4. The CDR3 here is CASSQVWDRYGYTF. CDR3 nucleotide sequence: TGTGCCAGCAGCCAAGTCTGGGACAGATATGGCTACACCTTC.

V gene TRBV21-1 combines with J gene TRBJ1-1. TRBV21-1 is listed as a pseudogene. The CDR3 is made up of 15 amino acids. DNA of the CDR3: TGTGCCAGCACCCCATGGTTTCAGGGAGGCACTGAAGCTTTCTTT. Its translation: CASTPWFQGGTEAFF.

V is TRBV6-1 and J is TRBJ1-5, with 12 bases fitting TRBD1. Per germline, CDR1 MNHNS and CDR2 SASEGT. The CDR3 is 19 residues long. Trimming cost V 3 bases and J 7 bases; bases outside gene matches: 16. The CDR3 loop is CASSEARDRGQGAGQPQHF. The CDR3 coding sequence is TGTGCCAGCAGTGAGGCCCGGGACAGGGGGCAAGGGGCAGGGCAGCCCCAGCATTTT.

This chain's CDR3 is CASSLGQYSTEAFF. CDR3 bases: TGTGCCAGCAGCTTAGGACAGTATTCCACTGAAGCTTTCTTT. This chain joins TRBV7-2 and TRBJ1-1; possible D gene TRBD1, 5 bases. There are 14 residues in the CDR3. The V gene's germline CDR1 is SGHTA and CDR2 FQGNSA. The germline V and J ends were trimmed by 1 base and 4 bases, with 10 bases remaining between them.

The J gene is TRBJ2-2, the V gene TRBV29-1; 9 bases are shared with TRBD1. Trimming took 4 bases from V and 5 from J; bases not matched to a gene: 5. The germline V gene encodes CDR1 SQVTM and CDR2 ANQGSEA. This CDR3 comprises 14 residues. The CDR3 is CSVGTGVVTGELFF. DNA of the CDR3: TGCAGCGTTGGGACAGGGGTGGTTACCGGGGAGCTGTTTTTT.

DNA of the CDR3: TGTGCCAGCGGCACGGGGAGGTACGAGCAGTACTTC. Translated: CASGTGRYEQYF. The J gene is TRBJ2-7, the V gene TRBV6-4; a possible D gene is TRBD2 (6 bases). V was pared by 8 bases and J by 4 bases, with 12 bases between. CDR3 length: 12 residues. From germline, CDR1 is MRHNA and CDR2 SNTAGT.

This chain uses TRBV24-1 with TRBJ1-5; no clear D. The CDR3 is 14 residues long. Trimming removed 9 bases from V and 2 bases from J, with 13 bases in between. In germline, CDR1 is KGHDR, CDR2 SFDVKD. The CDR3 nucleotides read TGTGCCACCGCCGCCGGGAATGGCAATCAGCCCCAGCATTTT. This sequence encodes CATAAGNGNQPQHF.

The CDR3: CASSPPGLAGFRQFF. DNA for the CDR3: TGTGCCAGCTCACCCCCGGGACTAGCGGGTTTTAGACAGTTCTTC. V usage is TRBV18 and J usage is TRBJ2-1; 12 nucleotides match TRBD2. The CDR3 length is 15 residues. Germline CDR1 KGHSH, CDR2 LQKENI. The V gene end was trimmed by 3 bases and the J gene end by 13 bases; junction bases not matched to a gene: 10. The variable domain in full, with the rest retrieved from reference TRBV18 and TRBJ2-1, is NAGVMQNPRHLVRRRGQEARLRCSPMKGHSHVYWYRQLPEEGLKFMVYLQKENIIDESGMPKERFSAEFPKEGPSILRIQQVVRGDSAAYFCASSPPGLAGFRQFFGPGTRLTVL.

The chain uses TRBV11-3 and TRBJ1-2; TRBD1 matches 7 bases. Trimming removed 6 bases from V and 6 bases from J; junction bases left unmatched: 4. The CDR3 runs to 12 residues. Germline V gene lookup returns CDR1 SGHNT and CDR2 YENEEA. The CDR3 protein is CASSHTGDGYTF. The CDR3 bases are TGTGCCAGCAGTCATACAGGGGATGGCTACACCTTC.

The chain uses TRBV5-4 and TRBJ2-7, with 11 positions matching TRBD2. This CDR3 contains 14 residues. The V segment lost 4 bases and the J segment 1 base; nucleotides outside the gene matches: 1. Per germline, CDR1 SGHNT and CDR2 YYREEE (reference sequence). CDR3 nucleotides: TGTGCCAGCAGCCTAGCGGGGGGTTCCTACGAGCAGTACTTC. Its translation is CASSLAGGSYEQYF.

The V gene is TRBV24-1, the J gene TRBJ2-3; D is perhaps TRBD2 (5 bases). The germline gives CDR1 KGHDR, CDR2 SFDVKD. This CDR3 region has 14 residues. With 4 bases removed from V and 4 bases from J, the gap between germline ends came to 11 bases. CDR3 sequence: CATSEPRRADTQYF. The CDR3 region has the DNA TGTGCCACCAGTGAACCTAGGCGGGCAGATACGCAGTATTTT.

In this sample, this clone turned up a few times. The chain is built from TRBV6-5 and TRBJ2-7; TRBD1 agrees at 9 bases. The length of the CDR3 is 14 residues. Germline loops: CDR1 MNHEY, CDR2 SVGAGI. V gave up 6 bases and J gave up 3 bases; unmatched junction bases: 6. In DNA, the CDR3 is TGTGCCAGCAGGGTGGGGACAGGGAACTACGAGCAGTACTTC. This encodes CASRVGTGNYEQYF.

The CDR3 nucleotides are TGTGCCAGTAGCCTTGCAACTAATGAAAAACTGTTTTTT. It specifies CASSLATNEKLFF. The chain couples TRBV19 to TRBJ1-4; no clear D. The CDR3 covers 13 residues. Per the germline V gene, CDR1 is LNHDA and CDR2 is SQIVND (reference sequence). Trimming shortened V by 6 bases and J by 0 bases, and 5 bases separated the two germline ends. Full variable domain (rest looked up from reference TRBV19 and TRBJ1-4): DGGITQSPKYLFRKEGQNVTLSCEQNLNHDAMYWYRQDPGQGLRLIYYSQIVNDFQKGDIAEGYSVSREKKESFPLTVTSAQKNPTAFYLCASSLATNEKLFFGSGTQLSVL.

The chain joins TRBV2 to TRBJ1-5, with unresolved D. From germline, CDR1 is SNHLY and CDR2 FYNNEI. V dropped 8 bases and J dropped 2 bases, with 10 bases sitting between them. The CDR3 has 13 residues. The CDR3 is CASRSEGNQPQHF. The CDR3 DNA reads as TGTGCCAGCCGTTCGGAGGGCAATCAGCCCCAGCATTTT.

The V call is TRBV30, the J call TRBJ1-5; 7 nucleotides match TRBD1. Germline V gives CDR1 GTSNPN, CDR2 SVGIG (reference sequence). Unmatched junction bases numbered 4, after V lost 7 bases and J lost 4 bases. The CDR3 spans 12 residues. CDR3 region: CASGTDNQPQHF. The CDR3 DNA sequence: TGTGCCTCGGGGACAGATAATCAGCCCCAGCATTTT.

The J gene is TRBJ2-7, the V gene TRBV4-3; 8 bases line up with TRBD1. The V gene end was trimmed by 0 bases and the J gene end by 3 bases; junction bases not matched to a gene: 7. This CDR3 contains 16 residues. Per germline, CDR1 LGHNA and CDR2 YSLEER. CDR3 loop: CASSQDWQGAGYEQYF. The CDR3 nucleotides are TGCGCCAGCAGCCAAGACTGGCAGGGGGCGGGCTACGAGCAGTACTTC.

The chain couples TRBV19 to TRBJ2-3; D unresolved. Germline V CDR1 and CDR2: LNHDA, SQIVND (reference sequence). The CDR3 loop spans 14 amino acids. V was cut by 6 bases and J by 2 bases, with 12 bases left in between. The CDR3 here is CASRGPMFTDTQYF. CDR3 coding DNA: TGTGCCAGTAGGGGCCCTATGTTCACAGATACGCAGTATTTT.

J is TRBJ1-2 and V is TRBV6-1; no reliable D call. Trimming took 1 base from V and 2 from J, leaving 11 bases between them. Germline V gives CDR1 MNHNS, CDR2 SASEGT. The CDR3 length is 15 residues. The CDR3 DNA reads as TGTGCCAGCAGTGAAGACCTGACTGGGAACTATGGCTACACCTTC. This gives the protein CASSEDLTGNYGYTF.

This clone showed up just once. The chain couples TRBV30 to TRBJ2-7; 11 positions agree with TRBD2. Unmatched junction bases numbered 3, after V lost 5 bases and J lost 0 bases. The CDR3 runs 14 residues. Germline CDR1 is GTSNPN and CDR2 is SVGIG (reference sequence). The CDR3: CAWGTSGTSYEQYF. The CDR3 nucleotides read TGTGCCTGGGGGACTAGCGGAACCTCCTACGAGCAGTACTTC.

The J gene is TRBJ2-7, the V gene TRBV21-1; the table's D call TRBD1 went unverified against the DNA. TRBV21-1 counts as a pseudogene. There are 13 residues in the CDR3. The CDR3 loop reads CASTAPPQYEQYF. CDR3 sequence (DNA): TGTGCCAGCACTGCCCCCCCCCAGTACGAGCAGTACTTC.

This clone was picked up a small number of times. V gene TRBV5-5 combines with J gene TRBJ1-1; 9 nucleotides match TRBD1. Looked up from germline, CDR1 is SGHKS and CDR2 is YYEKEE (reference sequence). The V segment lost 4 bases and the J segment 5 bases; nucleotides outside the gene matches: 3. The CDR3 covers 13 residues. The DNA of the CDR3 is TGTGCCAGCAGCATGACAGGGGGGACTGAAGCTTTCTTT. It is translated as CASSMTGGTEAFF.

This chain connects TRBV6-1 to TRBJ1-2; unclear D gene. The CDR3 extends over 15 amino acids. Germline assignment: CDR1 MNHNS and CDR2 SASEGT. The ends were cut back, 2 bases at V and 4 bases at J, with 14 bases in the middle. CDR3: CASSEFTGFPYGYTF. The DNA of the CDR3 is TGTGCCAGCAGTGAATTTACGGGTTTCCCCTATGGCTACACCTTC.

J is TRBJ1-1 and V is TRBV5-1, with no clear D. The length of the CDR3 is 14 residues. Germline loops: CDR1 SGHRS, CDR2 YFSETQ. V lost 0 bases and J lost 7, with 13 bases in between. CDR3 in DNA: TGCGCCAGCAGCTTGGTGGGAGGGATGGATGAAGCTTTCTTT. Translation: CASSLVGGMDEAFF. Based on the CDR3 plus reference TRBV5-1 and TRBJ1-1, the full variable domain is KAGVTQTPRYLIKTRGQQVTLSCSPISGHRSVSWYQQTPGQGLQFLFEYFSETQRNKGNFPGRFSGRQFSNSRSEMNVSTLELGDSALYLCASSLVGGMDEAFFGQGTRLTVV.

The CDR3 is CSVDEGVGNQPQHF. CDR3 sequence (DNA): TGCAGCGTTGACGAGGGGGTCGGCAATCAGCCCCAGCATTTT. V gene TRBV29-1 combines with J gene TRBJ1-5; weak D call: TRBD1 (6 bases). CDR1 is SQVTM, CDR2 ANQGSEA, per germline. The CDR3 covers 14 residues. V was cut by 3 bases and J by 2 bases, with 11 bases left in between. Combining the CDR3 with reference TRBV29-1 and TRBJ1-5 gives the whole variable domain SAVISQKPSRDICQRGTSLTIQCQVDSQVTMMFWYRQQPGQSLTLIATANQGSEATYESGFVIDKFPISRPNLTFSTLTVSNMSPEDSSIYLCSVDEGVGNQPQHFGDGTRLSIL.

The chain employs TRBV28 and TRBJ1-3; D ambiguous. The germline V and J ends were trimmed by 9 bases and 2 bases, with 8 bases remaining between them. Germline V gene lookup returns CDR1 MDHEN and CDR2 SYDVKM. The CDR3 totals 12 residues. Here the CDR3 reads CASRKPGNTIYF. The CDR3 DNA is TGTGCCAGTAGAAAGCCTGGAAACACCATATATTTT. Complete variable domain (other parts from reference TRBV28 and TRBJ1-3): DVKVTQSSRYLVKRTGEKVFLECVQDMDHENMFWYRQDPGLGLRLIYFSYDVKMKEKGDIPEGYSVSREKKERFSLILESASTNQTSMYLCASRKPGNTIYFGEGSWLTVV.

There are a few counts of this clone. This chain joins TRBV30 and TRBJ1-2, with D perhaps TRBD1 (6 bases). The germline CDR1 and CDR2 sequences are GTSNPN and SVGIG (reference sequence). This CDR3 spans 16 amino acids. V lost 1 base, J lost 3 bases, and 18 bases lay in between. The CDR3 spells CAWSGDIGVKYYGYTF. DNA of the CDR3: TGTGCCTGGAGTGGGGACATAGGCGTGAAGTACTATGGCTACACCTTC. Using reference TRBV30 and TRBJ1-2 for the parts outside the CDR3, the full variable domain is SQTIHQWPATLVQPVGSPLSLECTVEGTSNPNLYWYRQAAGRGLQLLFYSVGIGQISSEVPQNLSASRPQDRQFILSSKKLLLSDSGFYLCAWSGDIGVKYYGYTFGSGTRLTVV.

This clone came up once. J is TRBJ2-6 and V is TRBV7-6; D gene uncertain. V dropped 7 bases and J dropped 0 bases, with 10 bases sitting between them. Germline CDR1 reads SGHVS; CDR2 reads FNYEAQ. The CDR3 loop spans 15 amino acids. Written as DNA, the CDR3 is TGTGCCAGCACCCCCCCCCTCTCTGGGGCCAACGTCCTGACTTTC. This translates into CASTPPLSGANVLTF.

The CDR3 is CASSLAKPRGTSYEQYF. In DNA form, the CDR3 reads TGTGCCAGCAGCTTAGCTAAGCCGAGGGGGACAAGTTACGAGCAGTACTTC. The chain carries TRBV7-8 and TRBJ2-7; maybe TRBD1 (6 bases). V shed 0 bases and J shed 4 bases, with 19 bases lying between them. The CDR3 extends over 17 amino acids. Germline CDR1 reads SGHVS; CDR2 reads FQNEAQ.